These 15 T cell receptor beta chains share one sample of origin, sequenced in a study of blood T cell repertoires in COVID-19. Assay: immunoSEQ multiplex PCR; the TCRdb copy retains only in-frame clones and omits some. The sample lists 110,000 or so clones, approximately 90% occurring once. The sequenced material came from peripheral blood. Source of these receptors: a woman aged 45-65 years with acute or convalescent COVID-19.

This chain's CDR3 is CASSSRQGEVSEQFF. The CDR3 region has the DNA TGTGCCAGCAGCTCGCGACAGGGGGAGGTGAGTGAGCAGTTCTTC. V is TRBV3-1 (or the pseudogene TRBV3-2) and J is TRBJ2-1; 9 bases map to TRBD1. The junction had 11 bases not matched to a gene; V was cut back by 5 bases and J by 9 bases. CDR3 length equals 15 residues. Germline V lookup: CDR1 LGHDT, CDR2 YNNKEL (reference sequence).

CDR3 nucleotide sequence: TGTGCCAGCAGCGGGGACGGACAGCAGAATGAAAAACTGTTTTTT. Translating it yields CASSGDGQQNEKLFF. V is TRBV9 and J is TRBJ1-4; tentative D call: TRBD1 (6 bases). Trimming took 3 bases from V and 5 from J, leaving 14 bases between them. CDR1 is SGDLS and CDR2 is YYNGEE in the germline V gene. This CDR3 spans 15 amino acids.

The rearrangement joins TRBV10-1 to TRBJ1-1, with TRBD1 as a possible D gene (6 bases). V lost 6 bases and J 3 bases, leaving 14 bases between the germline ends. CDR3 size: 14 residues. The germline V gene has CDR1 WNHNN and CDR2 SYGVQD (reference sequence). CDR3 amino acids: CASSSSSGDTEAFF. The DNA for the CDR3 is TGCGCCAGCAGCTCCTCCTCAGGGGACACTGAAGCTTTCTTT.

The table lists this clone with a few counts. The V gene is TRBV15, the J gene TRBJ2-7; a weak D match, TRBD1 (5 bases). The CDR3 is made up of 14 amino acids. CDR1 and CDR2 from the germline V gene are LNHNV and YYDKDF (reference sequence). Trimming left V 0 bases short and J 3 bases short, with 9 bases between. The CDR3: CATSRDQGFYEQYF. For the CDR3, the DNA is TGTGCCACCAGCAGAGATCAGGGCTTCTACGAGCAGTACTTC.

The chain recombines TRBV5-6 with TRBJ1-1, with no clear D. Per germline, CDR1 SGHDT and CDR2 YYEEEE. Trimming stripped 4 bases from V and 7 bases from J, with 11 bases between. The CDR3 runs to 12 residues. In nucleotides, the CDR3 is TGTGCCAGCAGCATAACCCCGGGTGAAGCTTTCTTT. Translation gives CASSITPGEAFF.

The chain uses TRBV18 and TRBJ2-1; D is undetermined. The CDR3 spans 13 residues. Germline-derived CDR1 and CDR2 are KGHSH and LQKENI. The V end lost 6 bases, the J end lost 6 bases, and 12 bases lay between the germline ends. The CDR3 DNA is TGTGCCAGCTCCCTCCTAAATAGCAATGAGCAGTTCTTC. Its protein is CASSLLNSNEQFF.

The chain recombines TRBV6-5 with TRBJ1-6, with TRBD1 matching over 7 bases. Germline values: CDR1 MNHEY, CDR2 SVGAGI. The V and J ends lost 7 bases and 5 bases, in that order; junction bases with no gene match: 2. The CDR3 consists of 13 residues. CDR3 coding DNA: TGTGCCAGCAAAACAGGGGATAATTCACCCCTCCACTTT. Amino acid sequence: CASKTGDNSPLHF.

This clone was found once. CDR3 bases: TGTGCCAGCAGCTTAACCGGGACAGCCAATTCACCCCTCCACTTT. Protein product: CASSLTGTANSPLHF. This chain connects TRBV9 to TRBJ1-6; 7 positions agree with TRBD1. CDR1 is SGDLS and CDR2 is YYNGEE in the germline V gene. V shed 4 bases, J shed 7 bases, and the junction held 8 bases outside the gene matches. This CDR3 is built from 15 residues.

This clone was picked up a small number of times. V usage is TRBV6-5 and J usage is TRBJ1-4; maybe TRBD1 (5 bases). In germline, CDR1 is MNHEY, CDR2 SVGAGI. The CDR3 loop spans 14 amino acids. Trimming shortened V by 4 bases and J by 7 bases, and 13 bases separated the two germline ends. CDR3 coding DNA: TGTGCCAGCAGTTGGGCCACAGGCCGTGAAAAACTGTTTTTT. This gives the protein CASSWATGREKLFF.

The CDR3 nucleotides read TGTGCCAGTAGTAGAGGACAGCCCTATAGCAATCAGCCCCAGCATTTT. As protein: CASSRGQPYSNQPQHF. The gene calls are TRBV19 and TRBJ1-5; tentative D call: TRBD1 (6 bases). V lost 4 bases to trimming and J lost 0 bases, with 13 bases between them. Germline values: CDR1 LNHDA, CDR2 SQIVND (reference sequence). The CDR3 consists of 16 residues.

The rearrangement links TRBV7-8 to TRBJ1-6, with 7 positions matching TRBD1. The CDR3 contains 14 residues. The V gene end was trimmed by 5 bases and the J gene end by 10 bases; junction bases not matched to a gene: 8. Germline V CDR1 and CDR2: SGHVS, FQNEAQ. The CDR3 spells CASSQRQGRSPLHF. CDR3 DNA sequence: TGTGCCAGCAGCCAAAGACAGGGAAGGTCACCCCTCCACTTT.

The chain combines TRBV19 with TRBJ1-1; D remains ambiguous. Germline loops: CDR1 LNHDA, CDR2 SQIVND (reference sequence). The CDR3 runs 16 residues. The V gene lost 5 bases and the J gene lost 3 bases, with 19 bases spanning the gap. In DNA form, the CDR3 reads TGTGCCAGTAGTTCTTTCGGGGTCACCCCACACACTGAAGCTTTCTTT. Amino acids: CASSSFGVTPHTEAFF.

This clone showed up just a few times. The chain recombines TRBV6-5 with TRBJ2-3; the D is unclear. CDR3 length: 13 residues. Germline CDR1 MNHEY, CDR2 SVGAGI. In DNA form, the CDR3 reads TGTGCGATAAGAGACATGATCACAGATACGCAGTATTTT. Translation: CAIRDMITDTQYF.

V is TRBV6-2 or TRBV6-3 and J is TRBJ2-1; TRBD2 agrees at 11 bases. The CDR3 contains 16 residues. With V trimmed by 2 bases and J by 9 bases, 9 bases remained unmatched. CDR1 is MNHEY and CDR2 is SVGEGT in the germline V gene. The CDR3 sequence is CASSYGLAGGRIEQFF. Here the CDR3 DNA reads TGTGCCAGCAGTTACGGTCTAGCGGGAGGTAGGATTGAGCAGTTCTTC.

Note on this clone: A junction end diverges from the germline sequence, so it may reflect a read error. This chain joins TRBV4-1 and TRBJ1-2; no definite D call. CDR1 and CDR2 (germline): MGHRA, YSYEKL. The CDR3 sequence is 14 residues long. Here the CDR3 reads CASSPLVKGGGYIF. In DNA form, the CDR3 reads TGCGCCAGCAGCCCCCTAGTCAAGGGAGGAGGCTACATCTTC.